The clone carrying this T cell receptor beta chain was seen once. This CDR3 has 13 amino acids. J lost 7 bases, V lost 6 bases, and 8 bases had no gene match. The data were obtained in a study of T cells in Graves' hyperthyroidism and ophthalmopathy. Using RNA transcripts as the source, TCR beta CDR3 regions were amplified. HTBI primers were used for first-round RT-PCR of the TCR CDR3. TCRdb independently ran MiXCR on the multiplex PCR reads; one entry per CDR3 protein. The data hold a few hundred thousand distinct CDR3 sequences, with 20% to 25% observed a single time. The sequence was obtained from a man between 18 and 35 years old with Graves' hyperthyroidism. Sequencing was carried out using blood. The chain links TRBV12-3 or TRBV12-4 to TRBJ1-2; TRBD1 agrees at 7 bases. The CDR3 sequence is CASSAGTAAGYTF. In DNA form, the CDR3 reads TGTGCCAGCAGCGCCGGGACAGCCGCTGGCTACACCTTC.